These 9 T cell receptor beta chains originate from one sample sequenced in a study of CD8+ T cells in alopecia areata. Investigators isolated RNA and reverse transcribed it into cDNA to act as the sequencing template. Method: immunoSEQ multiplex PCR; TCRdb's copy keeps in-frame clones and lacks some. The table records approximately 150,000 clones, roughly 50% of them present only once. Treatment reported: oral pan-JAK inhibitor, 5-10 mg twice daily. The sequencing used CD4+ T cells sorted from blood, collected at approximately week 56, from a patient treated with tofacitinib. These receptors were taken from a human donor with alopecia areata.

The chain has TRBV6-5 and TRBJ1-4; TRBD1 matches 8 bases. The V gene end was trimmed by 5 bases and the J gene end by 3 bases; junction bases not matched to a gene: 5. CDR1 and CDR2 from the germline V gene are MNHEY and SVGAGI. The length of the CDR3 is 15 residues. The CDR3, as DNA: TGTGCCAGCAGTCGACTGACAGGGGCTAATGAAAAACTGTTTTTT. It is translated as CASSRLTGANEKLFF.

The rearrangement uses TRBV30 and TRBJ1-2, with 7 positions matching TRBD1. Unmatched junction bases numbered 9, after V lost 3 bases and J lost 8 bases. CDR3 length equals 13 residues. The germline gives CDR1 GTSNPN, CDR2 SVGIG (reference sequence). The CDR3: CAWSRQGFEGYTF. As DNA, the CDR3 is TGTGCCTGGAGCAGACAGGGATTTGAAGGCTACACCTTC.

The V call is TRBV20-1, the J call TRBJ2-3, with D unclear. The CDR3 contains 11 residues. The germline V gene encodes CDR1 DFQATT and CDR2 SNEGSKA (reference sequence). DNA for the CDR3: TGCACTGCCGCTAGCACAGATACGCAGTATTTT. It codes for CTAASTDTQYF.

The chain links TRBV27 to TRBJ2-1, with 9 bases fitting TRBD1. The CDR3 contains 16 residues. V lost 5 bases, J lost 0 bases, and 5 bases stayed unmatched. Germline values: CDR1 MNHEY, CDR2 SMNVEV (reference sequence). CDR3 in amino acids: CASSRTGGLSYNEQFF. In DNA, the CDR3 is TGTGCCAGCAGTCGAACAGGGGGCCTCTCCTACAATGAGCAGTTCTTC.

There are a few counts of this clone. V usage is TRBV6-1 and J usage is TRBJ1-6; 8 bases are shared with TRBD1. The V gene's germline CDR1 is MNHNS and CDR2 SASEGT. Trimming at V came to 10 bases and at J to 7 bases, leaving 3 bases not matched to a gene. This CDR3 contains 12 residues. The CDR3 DNA reads as TGTGCCACCCGGGACAGGAATTCACCCCTCCACTTT. Protein: CATRDRNSPLHF.

This clone showed up just a few times. The chain recombines TRBV5-1 with TRBJ2-7; TRBD2 matches at 7 bases. The CDR3 runs to 14 residues. Germline CDR1 SGHRS, CDR2 YFSETQ. The trim removed 4 bases at V and 2 bases at J, leaving 6 bases unmatched. CDR3 DNA sequence: TGCGCCAGCAGCGCGGGGGACGTGGCCTACGAGCAGTACTTC. Amino acid sequence: CASSAGDVAYEQYF.

This chain links TRBV25-1 with TRBJ1-6; the D gene is possibly TRBD1 (5 bases). This CDR3 contains 12 residues. Trimming took 6 bases from V and 5 from J, leaving 5 bases between them. CDR1 and CDR2 (germline): MGHDK, SYGVNS. The CDR3 is CASRDNNSPLHF. The CDR3 coding sequence is TGTGCCAGCAGGGACAATAATTCACCCCTCCACTTT.

The V gene is TRBV5-1, the J gene TRBJ2-5; TRBD1 matches 9 bases. Germline-derived CDR1 and CDR2 are SGHRS and YFSETQ. J gave up 5 bases and V 4 bases, and 6 bases lay outside the gene matches. There are 14 residues in the CDR3. The CDR3 region has the DNA TGCGCCAGCAGCCCGGACAGGGGAGGGGAGACCCAGTACTTC. This encodes CASSPDRGGETQYF.

The chain uses TRBV27 and TRBJ1-6; the D is unclear. The CDR3 sequence is 14 residues long. Germline CDR1 MNHEY, CDR2 SMNVEV (reference sequence). V gave up 6 bases and J gave up 8 bases, with 14 bases separating them. The CDR3 protein is CASSPNPADSPLHF. The DNA of the CDR3 is TGTGCCAGCAGCCCAAACCCGGCAGATTCACCCCTCCACTTT.